This TCR beta chain was documented in a study of vaccination effects on CD4 cells after COVID-19. About the research overall: Either the BNT162b2 or mRNA-1273 vaccine was given to participants in two doses. Overall study results and limits: In the late period after vaccination, infection- and vaccine-induced clones contracted markedly.

This CDR3 contains 15 residues. CDR1 and CDR2 (germline): LGHDT, YNNKEL (reference sequence). Between the trimmed V and J ends, which lost 4 bases and 0 bases, there was a span of 9 bases. Ahead of sequencing, the ViraFEST assay grew antigen-specific CD4+ T cells using viral peptide pools. Following 10 days of culture, CD4+ T cells were isolated. Testing of the vaccine recipients showed negative nucleocapsid antibodies and no prior SARS-CoV-2 infection. Researchers reported culturing approximately 1.8 million PBMC in each well, adding approximately 10 IU/ml IL-2 and about 9.6 ug/ml peptides. Assay: immunoSEQ multiplex PCR; the TCRdb copy retains only in-frame clones and omits some. The sample yields tens of thousands of clones, roughly two thirds seen once. About this clone: Its antigen remains unknown.

This receptor was taken from a human donor who received a COVID-19 vaccine. The chain is built from TRBV3-1 (or the pseudogene TRBV3-2) and TRBJ2-2; the D gene could be TRBD1 or TRBD2 (5 bases each). Sample: CD4+ T cells from PBMCs cultured with HCoV-229E spike peptides, taken before COVID-19 vaccination. The CDR3 loop reads CASSLGTANTGELFF. The CDR3 DNA sequence: TGTGCCAGCAGCCTCGGGACGGCGAACACCGGGGAGCTGTTTTTT.